A single T cell receptor (beta chain) is shown here with its context. The antigen remains undetermined. Germline-derived CDR1 and CDR2 are KGHSH and LQKENI. The CDR3 is 14 amino acids. V shed 5 bases and J 7 bases; nucleotides not matched to a gene: 7. Repertoires were generated with immunoSEQ multiplex PCR, while TCRdb's copy carries only in-frame clones and drops some. This sample yields about 49,000 clones, of which around 85% are seen a single time; 20% to 25% belongs to the top ten. This record belongs to a study of T cell responses to AZD1222 COVID-19 vaccine. Whole-study results and caveats: Females made up more of the donors, who were largely white British, and clonal diversity may have come out too low. At study baseline, merely a handful of AZD1222 recipients were seropositive.

The TCR sequence derives from an adult in good health. The chain has TRBV18 and TRBJ1-5; 8 bases agree with TRBD1. The sequencing used peripheral blood, collected on day 0 of MenACWY control vaccination. CDR3 DNA sequence: TGTGCCAGCTCAGCCGGGACAGGTGGCCAGCCCCAGCATTTT. Encoded protein: CASSAGTGGQPQHF.